This is a list of T cell receptor beta chains from one sample in a study of blood T cell repertoires in COVID-19. Repertoires were generated with immunoSEQ multiplex PCR, while TCRdb's copy carries only in-frame clones and drops some. The profile shows tens of thousands of clones, 86% of them singletons. The sequenced sample was peripheral blood. These receptors were obtained from a woman aged 60-75 years with acute or convalescent COVID-19. The CDR3 runs from the conserved cysteine through the conserved F or W. A D gene is named only where the DNA matches it firmly. Expanded clones are given a class, and other clones once, few, many or no size at all.

J: TRBJ2-3
D: TRBD1
size: -
V: TRBV5-1
CDR3: CASSFGQGADTQYF
DNA: TGCGCCAGCAGCTTTGGACAGGGGGCAGATACGCAGTATTTT

J: TRBJ1-5
D: -
size: -
V: TRBV12-3/TRBV12-4
CDR3: CASSFNSNQPQHF
DNA: TGTGCCAGCAGTTTTAACAGTAATCAGCCCCAGCATTTT

J: TRBJ2-3
D: -
size: once
V: TRBV4-2
CDR3: CASSQGLDADTQYF
DNA: TGTGCCAGCAGCCAAGGACTAGACGCAGATACGCAGTATTTT

J: TRBJ1-1
D: TRBD1
size: -
V: TRBV11-2
CDR3: CASSFTGGVPTEAFF
DNA: TGTGCCAGCAGCTTTACAGGGGGCGTCCCCACTGAAGCTTTCTTT

J: TRBJ1-2
D: TRBD1
size: few
V: TRBV28
CDR3: CASSFWGQGKANYGYTF
DNA: TGTGCCAGCAGTTTCTGGGGACAGGGGAAAGCCAACTATGGCTACACCTTC

J: TRBJ2-1
D: -
size: -
V: TRBV24-1
CDR3: CATSDSYYYNEQFF
DNA: TGTGCCACCAGTGATAGTTACTACTACAATGAGCAGTTCTTC

J: TRBJ2-1
D: -
size: few
V: TRBV27
CDR3: CASSFGTRNNEQFF
DNA: TGTGCCAGCAGTTTTGGGACAAGGAACAATGAGCAGTTCTTC

J: TRBJ2-2
D: -
size: -
V: TRBV28
CDR3: CASNYRDGVTGELFF
DNA: TGTGCCAGCAACTACAGGGATGGCGTCACCGGGGAGCTGTTTTTT

J: TRBJ1-1
D: -
size: -
V: TRBV19
CDR3: CASRARVNTEAFF
DNA: TGTGCCAGTAGAGCCAGGGTGAACACTGAAGCTTTCTTT

J: TRBJ1-3
D: -
size: -
V: TRBV12-2
CDR3: CASRESTGKHSGNTIYF
DNA: TGTGCAAGTCGCGAATCGACAGGTAAACACTCTGGAAACACCATATATTTT

J: TRBJ1-6
D: -
size: -
V: TRBV5-1
CDR3: CASSFDSSSYNSPLHF
DNA: TGCGCCAGCAGCTTTGATTCTAGCTCCTATAATTCACCCCTCCACTTT

J: TRBJ1-2
D: -
size: -
V: TRBV7-9
CDR3: CASSFQMGLDYGYTF
DNA: TGTGCCAGCAGCTTCCAGATGGGTCTAGACTATGGCTACACCTTC

J: TRBJ1-5
D: -
size: -
V: TRBV19
CDR3: CASSILDSSNQPQHF
DNA: TGTGCCAGTAGTATCCTGGACAGTAGCAATCAGCCCCAGCATTTT

J: TRBJ1-4
D: -
size: -
V: TRBV7-9
CDR3: CASSPEIATNEKLFF
DNA: TGTGCCAGCAGTCCAGAAATTGCAACTAATGAAAAACTGTTTTTT

J: TRBJ2-7
D: TRBD2
size: -
V: TRBV4-1
CDR3: CASSQDVLAGNVYEQYF
DNA: TGCGCCAGCAGCCAAGATGTCCTAGCGGGAAATGTCTACGAGCAGTACTTC

J: TRBJ1-6
D: -
size: once
V: TRBV7-8
CDR3: CASSLEISLDNSPLHF
DNA: TGTGCCAGCAGCTTAGAGATCTCACTAGATAATTCACCCCTCCACTTT

J: TRBJ2-3
D: TRBD1
size: -
V: TRBV28
CDR3: CASSGRGVRGRKTDTQYF
DNA: TGTGCCAGCAGTGGTCGGGGTGTTAGGGGGCGGAAGACAGATACGCAGTATTTT

J: TRBJ2-1
D: TRBD1
size: -
V: TRBV5-4
CDR3: CASSKDRGYSNEQFF
DNA: TGTGCCAGCAGCAAGGACAGGGGTTACTCCAATGAGCAGTTCTTC

J: TRBJ1-5
D: -
size: -
V: TRBV12-3/TRBV12-4
CDR3: CASTHDRYQPQHF
DNA: TGTGCCAGCACCCACGACAGATATCAGCCCCAGCATTTT

J: TRBJ2-5
D: TRBD1
size: -
V: TRBV9
CDR3: CASSVAGTGQETQYF
DNA: TGTGCCAGCAGCGTGGCCGGGACAGGACAAGAGACCCAGTACTTC

J: TRBJ1-2
D: -
size: few
V: TRBV7-6
CDR3: CASSLDPPTNDRSRKGYTF
DNA: TGTGCCAGCAGCTTAGACCCTCCAACGAACGACAGGTCTAGGAAGGGCTACACCTTC

J: TRBJ1-6
D: -
size: -
V: TRBV7-8
CDR3: CASSLGQTNSPLHF
DNA: TGTGCCAGCAGCTTAGGACAAACAAATTCACCCCTCCACTTT

J: TRBJ1-4
D: -
size: -
V: TRBV18
CDR3: CASSPSTGSGTNEKLFF
DNA: TGTGCCAGCTCACCGAGCACAGGTTCGGGAACTAATGAAAAACTGTTTTTT

J: TRBJ2-1
D: TRBD1
size: -
V: TRBV4-1
CDR3: CASSSGTGGVRSYNEQFF
DNA: TGCGCCAGCAGCTCCGGGACAGGGGGCGTAAGGTCCTACAATGAGCAGTTCTTC

J: TRBJ1-5
D: -
size: -
V: TRBV27
CDR3: CASSLKAGGNQPQHF
DNA: TGTGCCAGCAGTTTAAAAGCAGGGGGCAATCAGCCCCAGCATTTT

J: TRBJ2-2
D: -
size: -
V: TRBV6-6
CDR3: CASRRGQANTGELFF
DNA: TGTGCCAGCAGGCGGGGGCAAGCGAACACCGGGGAGCTGTTTTTT

J: TRBJ1-1
D: -
size: -
V: TRBV12-3/TRBV12-4
CDR3: CASKRGGGEAFF
DNA: TGTGCCAGCAAAAGAGGGGGGGGTGAAGCTTTCTTT

J: TRBJ2-1
D: -
size: once
V: TRBV2
CDR3: CASARVTYNEQFF
DNA: TGTGCCAGCGCCAGGGTTACCTACAATGAGCAGTTCTTC

J: TRBJ1-2
D: -
size: -
V: TRBV15
CDR3: CATQDSYYGYTF
DNA: TGTGCCACCCAGGACAGTTACTATGGCTACACCTTC

J: TRBJ2-5
D: TRBD2
size: -
V: TRBV4-1
CDR3: CASSQLAGDLLETQYF
DNA: TGCGCCAGCAGCCAACTAGCGGGGGACCTCCTGGAGACCCAGTACTTC

J: TRBJ1-4
D: -
size: -
V: TRBV7-8
CDR3: CASGLGQVNEKLFF
DNA: TGTGCCAGCGGGCTTGGGCAGGTTAATGAAAAACTGTTTTTT

J: TRBJ2-5
D: TRBD2
size: -
V: TRBV5-1
CDR3: CASSLGVAGGQETQYF
DNA: TGCGCCAGCAGCTTGGGAGTAGCGGGGGGCCAAGAGACCCAGTACTTC